Detailed here is one T cell receptor (beta chain). The same CDR3 arises from other DNA sequences in this sample as well. Naive CD8 populations comprised CD45RO-negative cells positively selected for CCR7, excluding terminally differentiated effector memory CD45RA+ cells. The sample originates from a study of shared clonotypes between healthy human individuals. In the source study's methods: Filtering differed for immunoSEQ, which gave only junction sequences without quality scores. The repertoire was sequenced with immunoSEQ multiplex PCR; TCRdb's copy has only in-frame clones and lacks some. V and J calls and clone size come straight from that table; D and trimming were deduced from the DNA. Found here are millions of clones, less than 95% of them singletons; the top ten hold about 1.1%. The TCR sequence derives from a man aged 18 to 29 in good health. The source material was naive CD8+ T cells sorted from blood.

DNA of the CDR3: TGTGCCAGCAGCTTATCCCCAAACACTGAAGCTTTCTTT. Residues: CASSLSPNTEAFF. The genes are TRBV11-3 and TRBJ1-1; D remains unclear. The germline V and J ends were trimmed by 2 bases and 2 bases, with 6 bases remaining between them. This CDR3 contains 13 residues. The germline CDR1 and CDR2 sequences are SGHNT and YENEEA. Full variable domain (outside the CDR3, taken from reference TRBV11-3 and TRBJ1-1): EAGVVQSPRYKIIEKKQPVAFWCNPISGHNTLYWYLQNLGQGPELLIRYENEEAVDDSQLPKDRFSAERLKGVDSTLKIQPAELGDSAVYLCASSLSPNTEAFFGQGTRLTVV.